This T cell receptor (gamma chain) comes out of a study of Vδ1+ human thymocytes. Purity of the sorted Vdelta1+ thymocytes ranged from roughly 98% to 99.6%. General study findings and limits: Many TRG clonotypes were shared between donors; TRD repertoires were essentially private. In the thymus, TRG and TRD repertoires looked highly polyclonal with Gaussian CDR3 lengths. Unlike peripheral blood Vdelta1+ controls, thymic delta-chain sequences included roughly 22% Vdelta2 and few Vdelta3.

This clone was detected only a few times. Its specificity is unknown. Sequences come from RNA converted to cDNA by reverse transcription. CDR3 amplicons came from multiplex PCR with pooled V-gene forward and constant-region reverse primers. TCRdb re-processed the multiplex PCR reads via CATT. The sample lists roughly 24,000 gamma-chain clones; roughly an eighth were seen once. The V segment lost 6 bases and the J segment 0 bases; nucleotides outside the gene matches: 11. The CDR3 consists of 15 residues. Germline lookup yields CDR1 VENAVY and CDR2 YDSYNSRV. The sequence was collected from a child younger than two who had congenital heart surgery. V usage is TRGV8 and J usage is TRGJ1 or TRGJ2. The sequenced sample was Vdelta1+ gamma-delta thymocytes from the thymus. As for subset: FACS-sorted CD3+ TCRalphabeta- TCRVdelta1+ TCRVdelta2- thymocytes. The CDR3 nucleotides read TGTGCCACCTGGATACAGAAGGCGAATTATTATAAGAAACTCTTT. Its protein product is CATWIQKANYYKKLF.